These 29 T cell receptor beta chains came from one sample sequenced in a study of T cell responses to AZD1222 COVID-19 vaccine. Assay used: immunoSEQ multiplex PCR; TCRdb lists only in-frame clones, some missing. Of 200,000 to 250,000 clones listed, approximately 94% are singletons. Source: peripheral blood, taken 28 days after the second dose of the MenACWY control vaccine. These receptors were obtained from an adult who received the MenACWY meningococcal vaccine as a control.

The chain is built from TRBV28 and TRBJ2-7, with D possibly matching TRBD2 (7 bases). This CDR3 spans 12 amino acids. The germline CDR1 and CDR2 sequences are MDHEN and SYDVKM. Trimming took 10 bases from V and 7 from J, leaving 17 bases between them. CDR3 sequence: CATAGGAREQYF. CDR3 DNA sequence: TGTGCCACAGCTGGGGGGGCGCGGGAGCAGTACTTC.

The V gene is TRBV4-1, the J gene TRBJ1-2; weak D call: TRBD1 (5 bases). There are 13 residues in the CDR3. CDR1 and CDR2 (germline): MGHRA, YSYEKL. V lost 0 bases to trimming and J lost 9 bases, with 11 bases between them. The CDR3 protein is CASSQDLSGSYTF. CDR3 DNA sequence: TGCGCCAGCAGCCAAGATCTCTCAGGGAGCTACACCTTC.

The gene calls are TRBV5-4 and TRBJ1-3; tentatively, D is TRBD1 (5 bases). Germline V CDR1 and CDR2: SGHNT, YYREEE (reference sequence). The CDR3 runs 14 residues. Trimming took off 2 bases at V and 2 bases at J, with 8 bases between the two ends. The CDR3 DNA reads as TGTGCCAGCAGCTTACAGGAGACTGGAAACACCATATATTTT. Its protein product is CASSLQETGNTIYF.

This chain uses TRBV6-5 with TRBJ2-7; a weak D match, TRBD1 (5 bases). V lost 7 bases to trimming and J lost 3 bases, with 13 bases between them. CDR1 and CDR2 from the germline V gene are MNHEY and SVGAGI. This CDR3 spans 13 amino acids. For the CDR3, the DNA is TGTGCCAGCAAAGGTGGGGCACTCTACGAGCAGTACTTC. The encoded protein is CASKGGALYEQYF.

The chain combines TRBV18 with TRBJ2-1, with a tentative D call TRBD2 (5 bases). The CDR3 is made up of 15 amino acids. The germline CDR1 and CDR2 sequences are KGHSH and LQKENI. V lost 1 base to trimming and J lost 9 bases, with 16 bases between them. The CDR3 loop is CASSPLSEGPGEQFF. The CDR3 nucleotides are TGTGCCAGCTCACCACTTTCTGAGGGTCCCGGTGAGCAGTTCTTC.

The CDR3 nucleotides are TGTGCCAGCAGTCTCGGACAGTTGGGTGAGCAGTACTTC. Translating gives CASSLGQLGEQYF. This chain connects TRBV12-3 or TRBV12-4 to TRBJ2-7; a possible D gene is TRBD1 (6 bases). This CDR3 comprises 13 residues. V lost 5 bases and J lost 7, with 15 bases in between.

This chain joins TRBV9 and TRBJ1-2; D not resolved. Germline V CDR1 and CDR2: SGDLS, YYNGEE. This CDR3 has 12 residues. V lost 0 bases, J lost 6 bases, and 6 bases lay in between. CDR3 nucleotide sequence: TGTGCCAGCAGCGTAGGACGGGATGGCTACACCTTC. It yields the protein CASSVGRDGYTF. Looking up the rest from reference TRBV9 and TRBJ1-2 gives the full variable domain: DSGVTQTPKHLITATGQRVTLRCSPRSGDLSVYWYQQSLDQGLQFLIQYYNGEERAKGNILERFSAQQFPDLHSELNLSSLELGDSALYFCASSVGRDGYTFGSGTRLTVV.

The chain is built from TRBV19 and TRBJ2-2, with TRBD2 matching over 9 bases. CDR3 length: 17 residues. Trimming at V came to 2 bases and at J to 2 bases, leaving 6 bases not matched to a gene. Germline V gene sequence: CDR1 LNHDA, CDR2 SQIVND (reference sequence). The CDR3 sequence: CASSILGLASNTGELFF. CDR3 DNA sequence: TGTGCCAGTAGTATACTAGGACTAGCGAGCAACACCGGGGAGCTGTTTTTT.

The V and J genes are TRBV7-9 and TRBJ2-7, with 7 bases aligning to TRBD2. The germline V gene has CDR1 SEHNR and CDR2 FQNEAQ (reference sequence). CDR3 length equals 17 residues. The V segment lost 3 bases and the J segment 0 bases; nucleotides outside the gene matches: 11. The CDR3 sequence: CASSFGGSGPFSYEQYF. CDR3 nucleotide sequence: TGTGCCAGCAGCTTCGGGGGGAGCGGGCCCTTCTCCTACGAGCAGTACTTC.

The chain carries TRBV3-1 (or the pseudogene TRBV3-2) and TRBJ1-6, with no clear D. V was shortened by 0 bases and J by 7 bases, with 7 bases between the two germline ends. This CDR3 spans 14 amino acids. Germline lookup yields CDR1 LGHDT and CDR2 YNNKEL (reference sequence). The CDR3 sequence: CASSQDHSNSPLHF. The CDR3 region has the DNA TGTGCCAGCAGCCAAGATCACAGCAATTCACCCCTCCACTTT.

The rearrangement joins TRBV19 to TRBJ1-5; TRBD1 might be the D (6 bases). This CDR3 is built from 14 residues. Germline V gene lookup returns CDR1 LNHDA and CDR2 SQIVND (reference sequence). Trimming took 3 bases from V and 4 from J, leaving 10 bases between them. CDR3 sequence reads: CASSIPGVNQPQHF. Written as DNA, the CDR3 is TGTGCCAGTAGTATCCCAGGGGTAAATCAGCCCCAGCATTTT.

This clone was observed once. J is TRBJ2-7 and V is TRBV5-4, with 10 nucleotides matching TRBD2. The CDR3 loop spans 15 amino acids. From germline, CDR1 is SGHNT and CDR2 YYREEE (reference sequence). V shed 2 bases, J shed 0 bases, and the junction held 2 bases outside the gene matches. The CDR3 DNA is TGTGCCAGCAGCTTCCCTAGCGGGAGCTCCTACGAGCAGTACTTC. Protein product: CASSFPSGSSYEQYF.

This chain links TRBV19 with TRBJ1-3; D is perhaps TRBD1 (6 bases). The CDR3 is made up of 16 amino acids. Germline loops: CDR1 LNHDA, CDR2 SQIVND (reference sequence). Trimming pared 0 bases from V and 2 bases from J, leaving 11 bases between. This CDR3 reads CASSIDFWGPGNTIYF. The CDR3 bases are TGTGCCAGTAGTATAGATTTTTGGGGGCCTGGAAACACCATATATTTT.

The CDR3 coding sequence is TGCGCCAGCAGCTCGCGGGCCGGGGGGGACAATGAGCAGTTCTTC. This sequence encodes CASSSRAGGDNEQFF. This chain connects TRBV5-1 to TRBJ2-1, with TRBD2 matching 8 bases. CDR1 SGHRS and CDR2 YFSETQ come from the germline V gene. V gave up 3 bases and J gave up 5 bases; unmatched junction bases: 7. The CDR3 covers 15 residues.

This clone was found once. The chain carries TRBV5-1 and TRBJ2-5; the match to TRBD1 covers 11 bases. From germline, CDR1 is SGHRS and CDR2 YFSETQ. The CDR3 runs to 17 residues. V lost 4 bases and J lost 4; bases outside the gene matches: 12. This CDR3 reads CASSNPGTGGLGETQYF. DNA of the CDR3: TGCGCCAGCAGCAACCCCGGGACAGGGGGTTTAGGAGAGACCCAGTACTTC.

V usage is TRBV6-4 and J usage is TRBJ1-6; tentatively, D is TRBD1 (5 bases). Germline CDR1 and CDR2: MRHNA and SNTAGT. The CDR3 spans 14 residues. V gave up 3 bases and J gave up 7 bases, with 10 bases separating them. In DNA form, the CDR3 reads TGTGCCAGCAGTGAATCCGGGGGGAATTCACCCCTCCACTTT. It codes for CASSESGGNSPLHF.

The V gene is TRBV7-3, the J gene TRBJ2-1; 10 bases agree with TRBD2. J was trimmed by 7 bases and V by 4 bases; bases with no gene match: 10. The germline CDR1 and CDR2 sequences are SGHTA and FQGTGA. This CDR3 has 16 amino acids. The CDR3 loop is CASSSVLSGGINEQFF. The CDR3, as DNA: TGTGCCAGCAGCTCTGTGCTTAGCGGGGGGATAAATGAGCAGTTCTTC.

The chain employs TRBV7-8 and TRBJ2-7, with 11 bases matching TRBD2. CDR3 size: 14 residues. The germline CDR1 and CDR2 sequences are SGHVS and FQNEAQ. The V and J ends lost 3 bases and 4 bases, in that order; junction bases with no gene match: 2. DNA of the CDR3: TGTGCCAGCAGCTTTGGACTAGCGGGTTACGAGCAGTACTTC. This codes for CASSFGLAGYEQYF.

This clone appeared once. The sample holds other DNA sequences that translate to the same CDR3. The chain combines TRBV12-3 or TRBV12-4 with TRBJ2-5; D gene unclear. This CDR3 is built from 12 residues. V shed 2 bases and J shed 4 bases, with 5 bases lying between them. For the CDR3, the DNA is TGTGCCAGCAGTTTAACTGGAGAGACCCAGTACTTC. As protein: CASSLTGETQYF.

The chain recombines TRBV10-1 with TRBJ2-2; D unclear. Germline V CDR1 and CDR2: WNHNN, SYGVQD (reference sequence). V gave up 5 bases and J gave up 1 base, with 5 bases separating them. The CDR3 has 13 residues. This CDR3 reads CASSRRNTGELFF. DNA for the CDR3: TGCGCCAGCAGTAGGAGGAACACCGGGGAGCTGTTTTTT.

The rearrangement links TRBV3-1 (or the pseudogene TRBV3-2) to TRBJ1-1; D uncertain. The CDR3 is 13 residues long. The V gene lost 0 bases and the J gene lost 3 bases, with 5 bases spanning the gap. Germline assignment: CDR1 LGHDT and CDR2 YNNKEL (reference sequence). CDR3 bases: TGTGCCAGCAGCCAAGACACGTACACTGAAGCTTTCTTT. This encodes CASSQDTYTEAFF.

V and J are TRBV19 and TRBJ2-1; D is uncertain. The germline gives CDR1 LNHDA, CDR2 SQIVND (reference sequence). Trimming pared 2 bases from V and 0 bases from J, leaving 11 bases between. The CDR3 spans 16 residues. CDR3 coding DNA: TGTGCCAGTAGTATACAGGACCAGAGCTCCTACAATGAGCAGTTCTTC. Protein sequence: CASSIQDQSSYNEQFF.

The CDR3, as DNA: TGTGCCAGCAGCCAAGAATCAGGGGGGCTTCAGCCCCAGCATTTT. Translated: CASSQESGGLQPQHF. V and J are TRBV3-1 (or the pseudogene TRBV3-2) and TRBJ1-5; 7 nucleotides agree with TRBD1. Trimming cost V 0 bases and J 6 bases; bases outside gene matches: 5. The CDR3 is 15 amino acids. Germline CDR1 is LGHDT and CDR2 is YNNKEL (reference sequence).

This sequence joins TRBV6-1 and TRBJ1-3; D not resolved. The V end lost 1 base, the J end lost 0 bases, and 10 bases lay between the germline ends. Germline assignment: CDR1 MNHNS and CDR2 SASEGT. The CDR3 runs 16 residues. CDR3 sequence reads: CASSEVGRSSGNTIYF. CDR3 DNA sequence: TGTGCCAGCAGTGAAGTAGGACGGAGCTCTGGAAACACCATATATTTT.

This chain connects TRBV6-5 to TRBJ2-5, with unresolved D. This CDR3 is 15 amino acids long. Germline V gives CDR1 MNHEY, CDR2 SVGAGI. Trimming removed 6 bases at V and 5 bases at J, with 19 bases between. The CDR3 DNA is TGTGCCAGCAGGACGGAGATTCTCTCCGCTGAGACCCAGTACTTC. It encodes CASRTEILSAETQYF.

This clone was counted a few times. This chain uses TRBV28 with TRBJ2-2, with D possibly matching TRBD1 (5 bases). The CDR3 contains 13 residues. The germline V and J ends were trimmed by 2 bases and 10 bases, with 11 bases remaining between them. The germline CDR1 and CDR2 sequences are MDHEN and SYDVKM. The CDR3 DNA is TGTGCCAGCAGTTTACTAGGGGCCGTGGAGCTGTTTTTT. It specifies CASSLLGAVELFF.

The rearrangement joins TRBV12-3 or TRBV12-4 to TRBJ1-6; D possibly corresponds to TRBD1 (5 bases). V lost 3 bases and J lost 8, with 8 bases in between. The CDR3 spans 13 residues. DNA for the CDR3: TGTGCCAGCAGTTTCAGGGCAGATTCACCCCTCCACTTT. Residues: CASSFRADSPLHF.

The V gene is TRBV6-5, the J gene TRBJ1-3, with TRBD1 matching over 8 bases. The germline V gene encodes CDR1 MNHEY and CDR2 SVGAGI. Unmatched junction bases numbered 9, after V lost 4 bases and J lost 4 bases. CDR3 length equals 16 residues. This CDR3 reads CASSFGQGGLGNTIYF. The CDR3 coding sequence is TGTGCCAGCAGTTTCGGACAGGGCGGCTTAGGAAACACCATATATTTT.

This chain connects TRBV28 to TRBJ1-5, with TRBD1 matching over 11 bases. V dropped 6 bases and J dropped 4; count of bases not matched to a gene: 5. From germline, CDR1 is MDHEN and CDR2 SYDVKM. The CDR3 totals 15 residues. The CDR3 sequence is CASSQGQGVNQPQHF. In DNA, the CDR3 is TGTGCCAGCAGCCAGGGACAGGGGGTTAATCAGCCCCAGCATTTT.